Below, one T cell receptor (beta chain) is given with its context. TCRdb's copy holds only in-frame clones and misses some; the assay was immunoSEQ multiplex PCR. The sample lists some 310,000 clones; around 90% were seen once. This sample was taken from a study of blood T cell repertoires in COVID-19. Across the whole study: In each case, the material was cDNA or gDNA derived from T cells, B-cell-depleted T cells, or PBMCs.

V was clipped by 5 bases and J by 0 bases, with 8 bases between them. Germline CDR1 reads SGHTA; CDR2 reads FQGNSA. This CDR3 is built from 14 residues. The clonotype originates from a man in his forties or fifties with active or convalescent COVID-19. V usage is TRBV7-2 and J usage is TRBJ1-3; a possible D gene is TRBD1 (5 bases). The sample was peripheral blood. In DNA, the CDR3 is TGTGCCAGCAGCCCGACAGCCTCTGGAAACACCATATATTTT. Translating it yields CASSPTASGNTIYF.